Listed below are T cell receptor beta chains from one sample, sequenced in a study of neurological immune-mediated disorders. Each CDR3 protein gets one entry after TCRdb re-called the 5' RACE reads with MiXCR. The sample holds tens of thousands of distinct CDR3 sequences, roughly 7% seen once. Source material: PBMCs. The receptors were gathered from a woman aged 40 to 50 in good health. The CDR3 runs from the conserved cysteine through the conserved F or W. The D gene is left open where the match is weak. Clone size appears in some rows only: once, few, many, or a class for an expanded clone.

>NA|15|TRBV2|many|TRBJ2-2
CASRIGTKNTGELFF
TGTGCCAGCCGCATAGGGACAAAGAACACCGGGGAGCTGTTTTTT
>TRBD1|18|TRBV7-8|NA|TRBJ1-2
CASSLGGQGAAGDYGYTF
TGTGCCAGCAGCTTAGGGGGGCAGGGGGCGGCCGGGGACTATGGCTACACCTTC
>NA|13|TRBV5-1|many|TRBJ1-1
CASSPGHGYRAFF
TGCGCCAGCAGCCCGGGACATGGCTATCGAGCTTTCTTT
>NA|14|TRBV14|many|TRBJ1-1
CASSQGGRRTEAFF
TGTGCCAGCAGCCAAGGGGGGCGCCGGACTGAAGCTTTCTTT
>NA|14|TRBV12-3/TRBV12-4|many|TRBJ2-2
CASIPARYTGELFF
TGTGCCAGCATCCCGGCTAGGTACACCGGGGAGCTGTTTTTT
>NA|16|TRBV4-1|NA|TRBJ1-2
CASSQDNRIELHGYTF
TGCGCCAGCAGCCAAGATAACCGGATAGAACTACATGGCTACACCTTC
>TRBD2|17|TRBV3-1|many|TRBJ2-1
CASSPPPRLAGDNEQFF
TGTGCCAGCAGCCCCCCCCCGAGGCTAGCGGGGGACAATGAGCAGTTCTTC
>NA|15|TRBV28|many|TRBJ2-4
CASSLEGNLQNIQYF
TGTGCCAGCAGTTTAGAAGGCAACCTCCAAAACATTCAGTACTTC
>NA|16|TRBV4-1|many|TRBJ2-1
CASSQSRGASYNEQFF
TGCGCCAGCAGCCAATCCCGGGGGGCCTCTTACAATGAGCAGTTCTTC
>NA|13|TRBV12-3/TRBV12-4|many|TRBJ1-1
CASSLGRGAEAFF
TGTGCCAGCAGTTTGGGCAGGGGCGCTGAAGCTTTCTTT
>TRBD2|14|TRBV5-1|many|TRBJ2-5
CASRRLADEETQYF
TGCGCCAGCAGACGTCTAGCGGATGAAGAGACCCAGTACTTC
>TRBD1|15|TRBV6-1|many|TRBJ1-2
CASSEGPRQGNGYTF
TGTGCCAGCAGTGAAGGCCCGCGACAGGGGAATGGCTACACCTTC
>NA|12|TRBV29-1|many|TRBJ1-5
CSVDGPDQPQHF
TGCAGCGTTGATGGCCCTGATCAGCCCCAGCATTTT
>TRBD1|15|TRBV15|NA|TRBJ1-1
CVTSRGTGQNTEAFF
TGTGTCACCAGCAGAGGGACAGGTCAGAACACTGAAGCTTTCTTT
>TRBD1|12|TRBV28|many|TRBJ2-5
CASSRDRGTQYF
TGTGCCAGCAGTCGGGACAGGGGGACCCAGTACTTC
>TRBD1|14|TRBV6-5|NA|TRBJ2-7
CASSRDRGLYEQNF
TGTGCCAGCTCGAGAGACAGGGGGCTTTACGAGCAGAACTTT
>TRBD1|14|TRBV7-9|many|TRBJ1-5
CASGSGTGSQPQHF
TGTGCCAGCGGATCCGGGACAGGGAGTCAGCCCCAGCATTTT
>NA|13|TRBV7-3|many|TRBJ1-1
CASSSRFYTEAFF
TGTGCCAGCAGCTCCCGGTTCTACACTGAAGCTTTCTTT
>TRBD2|16|TRBV4-1|many|TRBJ2-5
CASSHRLAAPWETQYF
TGCGCCAGCAGCCACCGACTAGCGGCCCCGTGGGAGACCCAGTACTTC
>TRBD2|18|TRBV12-3/TRBV12-4|many|TRBJ2-2
CASKRYRTSGGNTGELFF
TGTGCCAGCAAACGTTATCGGACTAGCGGGGGGAACACCGGGGAGCTGTTTTTT
>TRBD1|15|TRBV5-5|many|TRBJ2-1
CASSLWGQGYNEQFF
TGTGCCAGCAGCTTGTGGGGACAGGGATACAATGAGCAGTTCTTC
>NA|19|TRBV5-1|many|TRBJ2-1
CASSFLTGRGRGGEDEQFF
TGCGCCAGCAGCTTCTTAACAGGGAGGGGAAGGGGAGGTGAGGATGAGCAGTTCTTC